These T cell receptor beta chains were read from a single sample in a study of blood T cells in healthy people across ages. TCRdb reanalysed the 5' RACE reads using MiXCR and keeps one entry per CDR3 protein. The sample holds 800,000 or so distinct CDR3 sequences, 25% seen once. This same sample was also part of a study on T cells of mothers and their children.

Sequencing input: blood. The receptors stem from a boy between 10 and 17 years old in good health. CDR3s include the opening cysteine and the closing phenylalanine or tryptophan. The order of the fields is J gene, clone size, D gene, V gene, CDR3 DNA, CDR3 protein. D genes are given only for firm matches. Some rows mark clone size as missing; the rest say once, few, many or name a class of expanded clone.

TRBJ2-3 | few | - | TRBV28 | TGTGCCAGCAGGAAAGACACAGATACGCAGTATTTT | CASRKDTDTQYF
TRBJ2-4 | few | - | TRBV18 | TGTGCCAGCTCACCAGGGAAGTACATTCAGTACTTC | CASSPGKYIQYF
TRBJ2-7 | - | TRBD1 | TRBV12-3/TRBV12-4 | TGTGCCAGCAGCATCGGGACAGGGTTAGGTGAGCAGTACTTC | CASSIGTGLGEQYF
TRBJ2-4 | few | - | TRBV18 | TGTGCCAGCTCACCCAGGGAAACCAAAAACATTCAGTACTTC | CASSPRETKNIQYF
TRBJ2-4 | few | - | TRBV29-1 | TGCAGCGTTGAGTCTAGCTCGGCCATTCAGTACTTC | CSVESSSAIQYF
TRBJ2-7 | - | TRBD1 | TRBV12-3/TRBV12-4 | TGTGCCAGCAGTCCCCGAACCGGGACAGGGAACGAGCAGTACTTC | CASSPRTGTGNEQYF
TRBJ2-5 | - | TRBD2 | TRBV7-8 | TGTGCCAACGGACTAGAACAAGAGACCCAGTACTTC | CANGLEQETQYF
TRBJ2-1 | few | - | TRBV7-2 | TGTGCCAGCAGCTTTGGTCCCGACTCCTCACGGAATGAGCAGTTCTTC | CASSFGPDSSRNEQFF
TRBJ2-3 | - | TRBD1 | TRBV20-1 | TGCAGTGCTAACCGGGACAGGGGTGCCGATACGCAGTATTTT | CSANRDRGADTQYF
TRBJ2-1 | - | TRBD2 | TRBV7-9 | TGTGCCAGCAAGCCGACTAGCGGTTTCAATGAGCAGTTCTTC | CASKPTSGFNEQFF
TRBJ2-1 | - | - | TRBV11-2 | TGTGCCAGCAGCGCCCGAAGGCGGGCTCAGGGGGAGCAGTTCTTC | CASSARRRAQGEQFF
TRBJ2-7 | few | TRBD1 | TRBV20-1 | TGCAGTGCTAGATGGGACAGCGACTACGAGCAGTACTTC | CSARWDSDYEQYF
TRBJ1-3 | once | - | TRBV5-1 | TGCGCCAGCAGCTTGGACCCCAGCTCTGGAAACACCATATATTTT | CASSLDPSSGNTIYF
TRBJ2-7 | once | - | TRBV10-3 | TGTGCCATCAGTCTGGACAGAACCTACGAGCAGTACTTC | CAISLDRTYEQYF
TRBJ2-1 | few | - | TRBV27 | TGTGCCAGCAGTTCAACCATCGGTTCGGGGAGAGCCTACAATGAGCAGTTCTTC | CASSSTIGSGRAYNEQFF
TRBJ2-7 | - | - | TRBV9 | TGTGCCAGCAGCGTAGATGGGACGGACCTTTACGAGCAGTACTTC | CASSVDGTDLYEQYF
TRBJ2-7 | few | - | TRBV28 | TGTGCCAGCAGCACACCGCAGACAACCTACGAGCAGTACTTC | CASSTPQTTYEQYF
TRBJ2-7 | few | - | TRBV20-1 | TGCAGTGCTAGAAGCGAGTCCTTCGGCGAGCAGTACTTC | CSARSESFGEQYF
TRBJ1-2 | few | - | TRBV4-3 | TGCGCCAGCAGCCGGGGGCACACAGGAGTTTATGGCTACACCTTC | CASSRGHTGVYGYTF
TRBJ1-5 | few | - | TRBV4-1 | TGCGCCAGCAGCCAAGATCCAGGAGACAGACGGAAGCCCCAGCATTTT | CASSQDPGDRRKPQHF
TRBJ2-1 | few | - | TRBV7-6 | TGTGCCAGCGGGGGGGCCCGGAATGAGCAGTTCTTC | CASGGARNEQFF
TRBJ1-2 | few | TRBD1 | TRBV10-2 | TGCGCCAGTAACCTTGGACAGGGGAACTATGGCTACACCTTC | CASNLGQGNYGYTF
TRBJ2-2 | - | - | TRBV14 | TGTGCCAGCAGCCAACACAGGGACACCGGGGAGCTGTTTTTT | CASSQHRDTGELFF
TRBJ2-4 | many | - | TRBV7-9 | TGTGCCAGCAGCCCCAGAGATGGAGTAGCCAAAAACATTCAGTACTTC | CASSPRDGVAKNIQYF
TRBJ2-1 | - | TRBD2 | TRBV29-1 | TGCAGCGTGGACTCCGGGACTACAAATGAGCAGTTCTTC | CSVDSGTTNEQFF
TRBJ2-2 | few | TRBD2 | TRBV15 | TGTGCCACCAGCGGGAAGCGGGGTTCGAACACCGGGGAGCTGTTTTTT | CATSGKRGSNTGELFF